This T cell receptor beta chain emerged from a study of blood T cell repertoires in COVID-19. Per the original data handling: Amplification of reference gene primers was used by the study to estimate nucleated cell counts. Assay: immunoSEQ multiplex PCR; the TCRdb copy retains only in-frame clones and omits some. Clone size and the V and J calls come from that table; the DNA yielded D and trimming. The data hold about 68,000 clones, with approximately 86% observed a single time. The CDR3 has 19 amino acids. Germline V gene sequence: CDR1 SEHNR, CDR2 FQNEAQ (reference sequence). Trimming removed 1 base from V and 6 bases from J; junction bases left unmatched: 16.

This sequence originates from a man aged 50 to 59 with acute or convalescent COVID-19. Sequences were obtained from peripheral blood. The chain links TRBV7-9 to TRBJ2-1, with 9 bases fitting TRBD2. The CDR3 region has the DNA TGTGCCAGCAGCTTAGGGGGTTCGCTAGCGGGGCTTGGGTCCAATGAGCAGTTCTTC. It yields the protein CASSLGGSLAGLGSNEQFF.